Listed below are T cell receptor beta chains from one sample, sequenced in a study of a mutant IDH1 vaccine in newly diagnosed glioma. Their recognized antigens are unknown. Assay: immunoSEQ multiplex PCR; the TCRdb copy retains only in-frame clones and omits some. Among about 38,000 clones listed, about four fifths were seen once. This material consisted of PBMCs, taken from a glioma patient whose treatment included an IDH1 peptide vaccine. These receptors were taken from a man aged 40-49 years with glioma. Both conserved end residues are part of each CDR3. D genes are given only for firm matches. Only some rows state a clone size, as once, few, many or a class for expanded clones.

>NA|NA|TRBJ2-7|TRBV13
CASSLHPPGPSYEQYF
TGTGCCAGCAGCTTACATCCCCCGGGACCTTCCTACGAGCAGTACTTC
>TRBD2|NA|TRBJ2-3|TRBV5-4
CASSSGLDTDTQYF
TGTGCCAGCAGCTCCGGACTAGACACAGATACGCAGTATTTT
>NA|once|TRBJ2-2|TRBV11-3
CASSFSRGFTNTGELFF
TGTGCCAGCAGCTTCAGCAGGGGTTTCACGAACACCGGGGAGCTGTTTTTT
>TRBD1|NA|TRBJ2-2|TRBV6-6
CASRRGQGRSGELFF
TGTGCCAGCAGGAGAGGACAGGGGAGATCCGGGGAGCTGTTTTTT
>NA|NA|TRBJ2-3|TRBV5-1
CASSLGGVVDTQYF
TGCGCCAGCAGCTTGGGCGGTGTGGTAGATACGCAGTATTTT
>TRBD2|NA|TRBJ2-1|TRBV6-5
CASSPRGGDNEQFF
TGTGCCAGCAGTCCACGGGGGGGCGACAATGAGCAGTTCTTC
>TRBD1|NA|TRBJ2-7|TRBV5-6
CASSSGTGREQYF
TGTGCCAGCAGCTCGGGGACAGGGAGGGAGCAGTACTTC
>TRBD2|NA|TRBJ2-3|TRBV19
CASSPPGLAGVSGTDTQYF
TGTGCCAGTAGTCCCCCGGGGCTAGCGGGAGTATCCGGAACAGATACGCAGTATTTT
>NA|NA|TRBJ1-5|TRBV7-9
CASSFDNQPQHF
TGTGCCAGCAGCTTTGACAATCAGCCCCAGCATTTT
>NA|NA|TRBJ2-6|TRBV11-2
CASSLGLSSGANVLTF
TGTGCCAGCAGCTTAGGTCTCAGCTCTGGGGCCAACGTCCTGACTTTC
>NA|NA|TRBJ1-1|TRBV7-6
CASSLVIGTEAFF
TGTGCCAGCAGCTTAGTAATCGGCACTGAAGCTTTCTTT
>NA|NA|TRBJ2-7|TRBV25-1
CASREGGGKNEQYF
TGTGCCAGCAGGGAAGGAGGGGGGAAAAACGAGCAGTACTTC
>NA|NA|TRBJ2-7|TRBV6-1
CASSPRTDSYEQYF
TGTGCCAGCAGTCCCCGGACTGACTCCTACGAGCAGTACTTC
>TRBD1|few|TRBJ1-3|TRBV6-9
CASSAGTAVNTIYF
TGTGCCAGCAGTGCCGGGACAGCGGTAAACACCATATATTTT
>TRBD2|NA|TRBJ2-7|TRBV5-1
CASSLGGTTNSYEQYF
TGCGCCAGCAGCTTGGGAGGGACTACGAACTCCTACGAGCAGTACTTC
>TRBD2|NA|TRBJ2-1|TRBV30
CAWSEDGGRALEQFF
TGTGCCTGGAGCGAGGACGGCGGGAGGGCACTTGAGCAGTTCTTC
>NA|NA|TRBJ2-3|TRBV11-2
CASSRILASTDTQYF
TGTGCCAGCAGCCGAATACTAGCAAGCACAGATACGCAGTATTTT
>TRBD1|NA|TRBJ1-5|TRBV2
CASSRGPTGALSNQPQHF
TGTGCCAGCAGCCGGGGTCCCACAGGGGCCCTCTCCAATCAGCCCCAGCATTTT
>NA|NA|TRBJ1-3|TRBV6-1
CASSLDGAGNTIYF
TGTGCCAGCAGCCTGGACGGAGCTGGAAACACCATATATTTT
>TRBD1|NA|TRBJ2-7|TRBV6-5
CASSRQGPTYEQYF
TGTGCCAGCAGTAGACAGGGTCCAACCTACGAGCAGTACTTC
>NA|NA|TRBJ1-4|TRBV5-6
CASSLVMGQTNEKLFF
TGTGCCAGCAGCTTGGTAATGGGGCAAACTAATGAAAAACTGTTTTTT
>NA|NA|TRBJ2-6|TRBV28
CASYSGANVLTF
TGTGCCAGCTATTCTGGGGCCAACGTCCTGACTTTC
>TRBD2|NA|TRBJ2-7|TRBV7-6
CASSPTSGPSYEQYF
TGTGCCAGCAGCCCTACTAGCGGACCTAGCTACGAGCAGTACTTC
>NA|NA|TRBJ2-5|TRBV7-2
CASSGGGRGKTQYF
TGTGCCAGCTCGGGGGGCGGGAGAGGCAAGACCCAGTACTTC
>NA|NA|TRBJ1-1|TRBV5-1
CASDRDGDNTEAFF
TGCGCCAGCGACCGGGACGGGGATAACACTGAAGCTTTCTTT
>TRBD1|NA|TRBJ2-2|TRBV6-6
CASSSLGTVDPGELFF
TGTGCCAGCAGTTCCCTCGGGACAGTTGATCCCGGGGAGCTGTTTTTT
>NA|NA|TRBJ1-5|TRBV19
CATRTMGGNQPQHF
TGTGCCACGCGTACGATGGGAGGCAATCAGCCCCAGCATTTT
>TRBD2|NA|TRBJ2-7|TRBV28
CASRPSPGLAASYEQYF
TGTGCCAGCAGGCCTTCACCCGGACTAGCGGCCTCCTACGAGCAGTACTTC
>NA|NA|TRBJ2-1|TRBV11-1
CASSHLTSPNYNEQFF
TGTGCCAGCAGCCACTTAACTAGCCCAAACTACAATGAGCAGTTCTTC
>NA|NA|TRBJ2-6|TRBV9
CASSVGSLGANVLTF
TGTGCCAGCAGCGTAGGGTCCCTCGGGGCCAACGTCCTGACTTTC
>NA|NA|TRBJ1-5|TRBV15
CATSTHVGRDQPQHF
TGTGCCACCAGCACCCACGTCGGCAGGGATCAGCCCCAGCATTTT
>TRBD1|NA|TRBJ2-5|TRBV10-1
CASSASGGETQYF
TGCGCCAGCAGTGCCTCAGGGGGAGAGACCCAGTACTTC
>NA|NA|TRBJ2-3|TRBV30
CAEGGDRGTDTQYF
TGTGCTGAGGGAGGGGACAGAGGAACAGATACGCAGTATTTT
>NA|few|TRBJ2-4|TRBV7-2
CASSVEGALAKNIQYF
TGTGCCAGCAGCGTGGAGGGGGCTTTAGCCAAAAACATTCAGTACTTC
>NA|NA|TRBJ1-1|TRBV6-4
CASSVWGEVVTEAFF
TGTGCCAGCAGTGTCTGGGGGGAAGTAGTTACTGAAGCTTTCTTT
>TRBD2|NA|TRBJ2-7|TRBV5-1
CASSLGAGRSYEQYF
TGCGCCAGCAGCTTGGGAGCGGGGCGGTCCTACGAGCAGTACTTC